This T cell receptor beta chain emerged from a study of T cells in Graves' hyperthyroidism and ophthalmopathy. The length of the CDR3 is 16 residues. Trimming shortened V by 4 bases and J by 4 bases, and 16 bases separated the two germline ends. Amplified regions were TCR beta CDR3 sequences from RNA transcripts. The HTBI primer set drove a first-round RT-PCR of the TCR CDR3. Using its own MiXCR run on the multiplex PCR reads, TCRdb lists one record per CDR3 protein. Found here are more than 450,000 distinct CDR3 sequences, 14% of them singletons; the top ten hold roughly 13%. This chain joins TRBV12-3 or TRBV12-4 and TRBJ2-2; the D gene could be TRBD1 or TRBD2 (5 bases each). Sample: blood. The origin of this receptor is a woman between 40 and 50 years old with Graves' hyperthyroidism. The CDR3 region has the DNA TGTGCCAGCAGTTCTGGGACGGATCCCGTCACCGGGGAGCTGTTTTTT. Translating it yields CASSSGTDPVTGELFF.